The next 14 T cell receptor beta chains were all read from a single sample in a study of T cells in Graves' hyperthyroidism and ophthalmopathy. RNA transcripts were the template for amplifying TCR beta CDR3 regions. When the TCR CDR3 underwent first-round RT-PCR, the HTBI primer set was used. TCRdb fed the multiplex PCR reads into MiXCR, producing one record per CDR3 protein. This table has around 450,000 distinct CDR3 sequences, 15% to 18% appearing once. Sequencing was carried out using blood. The receptors here all came from a woman aged 18-29 years with Graves' hyperthyroidism.

The chain combines TRBV27 with TRBJ2-1; the match to TRBD2 covers 8 bases. Germline assignment: CDR1 MNHEY and CDR2 SMNVEV (reference sequence). The CDR3 totals 13 residues. Trimming at V came to 6 bases and at J to 7 bases, leaving 5 bases not matched to a gene. The chain's CDR3 is CASRRGGYNEQFF. The CDR3 DNA is TGTGCCAGCAGGCGCGGGGGGTATAATGAGCAGTTCTTC.

This clonotype was seen many times. This chain joins TRBV28 and TRBJ2-4; a weak D match, TRBD1 (6 bases). The V gene's germline CDR1 is MDHEN and CDR2 SYDVKM. V lost 2 bases and J lost 1, with 21 bases in between. This CDR3 is 19 amino acids long. The CDR3: CASSLRGLGGYIAKNIQYF. As DNA, the CDR3 is TGTGCCAGCAGTTTACGAGGTTTAGGGGGATATATTGCCAAAAACATTCAGTACTTC.

This clonotype was counted ten times or more. The rearrangement joins TRBV6-1 to TRBJ2-1; D not resolved. The CDR3 contains 14 residues. Germline CDR1 and CDR2: MNHNS and SASEGT. Deletions cut 5 bases from V and 1 base from J, with 9 bases between. The CDR3 nucleotides read TGTGCCAGCAGTCCCAGCGTATCCTACAATGAGCAGTTCTTC. Its translation is CASSPSVSYNEQFF.

J is TRBJ2-5 and V is TRBV15; 8 nucleotides match TRBD2. From germline, CDR1 is LNHNV and CDR2 YYDKDF (reference sequence). Trimming took 2 bases from V and 2 from J; bases not matched to a gene: 7. There are 16 residues in the CDR3. The CDR3 loop reads CATSRLGVAGQETQYF. The CDR3 nucleotides read TGTGCCACCAGCAGACTGGGGGTAGCGGGACAAGAGACCCAGTACTTC.

This chain uses TRBV20-1 with TRBJ2-7; maybe TRBD1 (5 bases). V was shortened by 3 bases and J by 2 bases, with 11 bases between the two germline ends. Germline-derived CDR1 and CDR2 are DFQATT and SNEGSKA (reference sequence). The CDR3 runs 13 residues. The CDR3: CSASTPGTYEQYF. CDR3 sequence (DNA): TGCAGTGCTAGTACCCCAGGGACCTACGAGCAGTACTTC.

This clonotype was detected ten times or more. This chain links TRBV12-3 or TRBV12-4 with TRBJ2-7, with D uncertain. CDR3 length: 14 residues. V lost 3 bases to trimming and J lost 4 bases, with 13 bases between them. The CDR3 sequence: CASSLKSVAYEQYF. CDR3 nucleotide sequence: TGTGCCAGCAGTTTGAAGTCAGTAGCTTACGAGCAGTACTTC.

The V call is TRBV12-3 or TRBV12-4, the J call TRBJ1-3; 7 nucleotides match TRBD1. This CDR3 is built from 14 residues. Losses at the gene ends were 2 bases for V and 2 bases for J; bases not matched to a gene: 0. CDR3 sequence (DNA): TGTGCCAGCAGTTTACAGGGGGCTGGAAACACCATATATTTT. Translating gives CASSLQGAGNTIYF.

This clonotype was seen a single time. A junction boundary mismatches the germline segment, possibly from a read error. The gene calls are TRBV7-2 and TRBJ2-7; D possibly corresponds to TRBD2 (7 bases). Germline loops: CDR1 SGHTA, CDR2 FQGNSA. The CDR3 runs to 13 residues. The CDR3 is CASSLGGGREQYF. The CDR3 DNA sequence: TGTGCCAGCAGTTTAGGGGGGGGGCGTGAGCAGTACTTC.

This clonotype has at least ten counts. This chain connects TRBV28 to TRBJ2-7; D is undetermined. The V gene's germline CDR1 is MDHEN and CDR2 SYDVKM. The CDR3 contains 13 residues. Trimming cost V 5 bases and J 7 bases, with 15 bases left between them. The chain's CDR3 is CASSPIDPFEQYF. DNA of the CDR3: TGTGCCAGCAGTCCGATCGACCCTTTTGAGCAGTACTTC.

This clonotype has only a few counts. It may be a read error: a sequence one base away is much more abundant. This chain connects TRBV11-2 to TRBJ1-2, with TRBD1 identical over 7 bases. This CDR3 is 14 amino acids long. In germline, CDR1 is SGHAT, CDR2 FQNNGV. The CDR3 nucleotides are TGTGCCAGCAGCTTTAGAGCTACAGGGGACGGCTGCACCTTC. Translated, it gives CASSFRATGDGCTF.

This clonotype was found many times. This chain joins TRBV6-1 and TRBJ2-5; 7 positions match TRBD1. The CDR3 sequence is 15 residues long. CDR1 and CDR2 (germline): MNHNS, SASEGT. The junction had 8 bases not matched to a gene; V was cut back by 7 bases and J by 0 bases. This chain's CDR3 is CASNPDRAYQETQYF. In nucleotides, the CDR3 is TGTGCCAGCAACCCCGACAGGGCCTACCAAGAGACCCAGTACTTC.

The CDR3 sequence: CASTPSGETDTQYF. CDR3 DNA: TGTGCCAGCACCCCTAGTGGCGAGACAGATACGCAGTATTTT. The chain links TRBV27 to TRBJ2-3, with unresolved D. With 7 bases removed from V and 3 bases from J, the gap between germline ends came to 14 bases. Germline lookup yields CDR1 MNHEY and CDR2 SMNVEV (reference sequence). This CDR3 is 14 amino acids long.

The rearrangement joins TRBV7-3 to TRBJ2-1; D is unclear. The CDR3 sequence is 8 residues long. V lost 6 bases, J lost 14 bases, and 5 bases lay in between. Germline values: CDR1 SGHTA, CDR2 FQGTGA. The CDR3 sequence: CASSEEFF. The CDR3 DNA reads TGTGCCAGCAGTGAAGAGTTCTTC.

Turning to this clonotype: A much larger clone sits a single nucleotide away, making a read error possible. The chain combines TRBV5-1 with TRBJ2-1; 7 nucleotides match TRBD2. The CDR3 consists of 14 residues. Germline V lookup: CDR1 SGHRS, CDR2 YFSETQ. The CDR3 DNA sequence: TGCGCCAACAGCTTCGCGGGAGAGGGGAATGAGCAGTTCTTC. Translation gives CANSFAGEGNEQFF.